A single sample gave rise to the 5 T cell receptor beta chains below, sequenced in a study of siplizumab effects on memory and regulatory T cells. The protocol was immunoSEQ multiplex PCR, while the TCRdb copy is restricted to in-frame clones and leaves out a portion. The sample holds roughly 100,000 clones, roughly 93% seen once. The sequencing sample was made of Tregs sorted from blood. These receptors originate from a human donor in good health.

The rearrangement joins TRBV30 to TRBJ2-1, with 7 positions matching TRBD2. Germline loops: CDR1 GTSNPN, CDR2 SVGIG (reference sequence). Trimming at V came to 4 bases and at J to 10 bases, leaving 7 bases not matched to a gene. CDR3 length: 12 residues. The CDR3 sequence is CAWTSGTVEQFF. CDR3 nucleotides: TGTGCCTGGACTAGCGGAACCGTCGAGCAGTTCTTC. Combining the CDR3 with reference TRBV30 and TRBJ2-1 gives the whole variable domain SQTIHQWPATLVQPVGSPLSLECTVEGTSNPNLYWYRQAAGRGLQLLFYSVGIGQISSEVPQNLSASRPQDRQFILSSKKLLLSDSGFYLCAWTSGTVEQFFGPGTRLTVL.

This clone is a singleton in its sample. The rearrangement uses TRBV23-1 and TRBJ2-5; no firm D call. TRBV23-1 is an ORF, and what it does is uncertain. There are 12 residues in the CDR3. V shed 3 bases and J shed 3 bases, with 5 bases lying between them. For the CDR3, the DNA is TGCGCCAGCAGTCACCAAGAAGAGACCCAGTACTTC. Translation gives CASSHQEETQYF.

The rearrangement uses TRBV20-1 and TRBJ1-2; 8 positions match TRBD1. CDR1 and CDR2 from the germline V gene are DFQATT and SNEGSKA (reference sequence). This CDR3 has 10 residues. The CDR3 DNA sequence: TGCAGCCGCTGGGACAGGGGCTACACCTTC. Amino acids: CSRWDRGYTF.

The rearrangement joins TRBV19 to TRBJ2-7; possible D gene TRBD2, 6 bases. The V end lost 1 base, the J end lost 3 bases, and 13 bases lay between the germline ends. The CDR3 consists of 15 residues. Germline values: CDR1 LNHDA, CDR2 SQIVND (reference sequence). CDR3: CASSIAGPGVYEQYF. The CDR3 DNA reads TGTGCCAGTAGTATAGCGGGGCCGGGGGTCTACGAGCAGTACTTC.

This sequence joins TRBV4-2 and TRBJ2-7; 13 bases line up with TRBD2. Germline trimming cut 2 bases from V and 6 bases from J; bases unmatched to any gene: 16. CDR3 length: 19 amino acids. The germline V gene has CDR1 LGHNA and CDR2 YNFKEQ. DNA for the CDR3: TGTGCCAGCAGCCAATGGGGACTAGCGGGAAAAGGACAAGGAGTCGAGCAGTACTTC. Protein sequence: CASSQWGLAGKGQGVEQYF.